This T cell receptor beta chain emerged from a study of cytomegalovirus exposure and HLA in healthy donors. General observations from the study: Within the data, a cluster of highly shared sequence variants was likely a sequencing artifact.

The CDR3 covers 14 residues. Germline-derived CDR1 and CDR2 are LNHDA and SQIVND (reference sequence). V was cut by 5 bases and J by 7 bases, with 17 bases left in between. PCR involved 60 Vbeta and 13 Jbeta primers. Sequencing used immunoSEQ multiplex PCR; TCRdb keeps in-frame clones, though not all of them. The sample holds 30,000 to 40,000 clones, roughly 78% seen once. Comment on this clone: The antigen is not known.

The sample consisted of PBMCs. The TCR originated in a male donor in good health and CMV-seronegative. V and J are TRBV19 and TRBJ1-1, with D maybe TRBD1 (5 bases). CDR3 region: CASSFASGTFEAFF. The CDR3 nucleotides are TGTGCCAGTAGTTTCGCCTCTGGGACTTTTGAAGCTTTCTTT.